A selection of T cell receptor beta chains follows, all from one sample in a study of CD8+ T cells in alopecia areata. Profiled with immunoSEQ multiplex PCR; TCRdb holds only in-frame clones, not every one. The profile shows 200,000 to 250,000 clones, about 60% of them singletons. The specimen comprised CD4+ T cells sorted from blood, sampled at week 0. These receptors originate from a human donor with alopecia areata. Each CDR3 is given with its conserved first and last residue. Each record gives: clone size, V gene, D gene, J gene, CDR3 DNA, CDR3 protein. The D gene is left open where the match is weak. The listing skips clone size in some rows; elsewhere it reads once, few, many or a size class.

>.|TRBV15|TRBD1|TRBJ2-1
TGTGCCACCTCTGACTCGGACAGGGGAACCTACAATGAGCAGTTCTTC
CATSDSDRGTYNEQFF
>.|TRBV5-1|.|TRBJ1-5
TGCGCCAGCAGCCAAGGGGCCGATCAGCCCCAGCATTTT
CASSQGADQPQHF
>.|TRBV29-1|.|TRBJ2-1
TGCAGCGAAACAAGGGGCCCCCCCTACAATGAGCAGTTCTTC
CSETRGPPYNEQFF
>once|TRBV18|TRBD1|TRBJ2-7
TGTGCCAGCTCACCCGGGCAGGGGGCCTACGAGCAGTACTTC
CASSPGQGAYEQYF
>few|TRBV7-6|.|TRBJ2-7
TGTGCCAGCAGCGGCTATACCTACGAGCAGTACTTC
CASSGYTYEQYF
>.|TRBV9|.|TRBJ2-3
TGTGCCAGCAGCGCCCGGACGAGCACAGATACGCAGTATTTT
CASSARTSTDTQYF
>.|TRBV5-6|.|TRBJ2-1
TGTGCCAGCACCTGGGCTCCCCACCCTTACAATGAGCAGTTCTTC
CASTWAPHPYNEQFF
>.|TRBV30|.|TRBJ1-6
TGTGCCTGGAGCCGACTTGGGGCTGCAATTTCACCCCTCCACTTT
CAWSRLGAAISPLHF
>few|TRBV19|.|TRBJ2-7
TGTGCCAGTAGTATTAGGTTTGGGGCAGGATCCTACGAGCAGTACTTC
CASSIRFGAGSYEQYF
>.|TRBV13|TRBD1|TRBJ1-5
TGTGCCAGCAGCTTAGGGGGACAGGGGGCAGGGCAGCCCCAGCATTTT
CASSLGGQGAGQPQHF
>.|TRBV4-1|.|TRBJ1-4
TGCGCCAGCAGTTCTCCGATGGAAAAACTGTTTTTT
CASSSPMEKLFF
>few|TRBV5-1|.|TRBJ1-2
TGCGCCAGCAGCTTGGGGTTTCAGGGCGCCTATGGCTACACCTTC
CASSLGFQGAYGYTF
>once|TRBV29-1|.|TRBJ2-1
TGCAGCGTTGTACAAGGGGGGCCATACAATGAGCAGTTCTTC
CSVVQGGPYNEQFF
>few|TRBV29-1|TRBD1|TRBJ2-6
TGCAGCGTCTCCACCGGGACAGGCACCTCTGGGGCCAACGTCCTGACTTTC
CSVSTGTGTSGANVLTF
>.|TRBV7-3|TRBD1|TRBJ1-1
TGTGCCAGCAGCCCGGGGACAGGGCCTGAAGCTTTCTTT
CASSPGTGPEAFF
>.|TRBV30|.|TRBJ1-1
TGTGCCTGGAGTGGACTGGGGGACACTGAAGCTTTCTTT
CAWSGLGDTEAFF
>.|TRBV4-1|.|TRBJ2-2
TGCGCCAGCAGGCGGGACCTCCTTAGAGGGACCGGGGAGCTGTTTTTT
CASRRDLLRGTGELFF
>.|TRBV30|.|TRBJ2-1
TGTGCCTGGAGCTCGGGACTGCTCAATGAGCAGTTCTTC
CAWSSGLLNEQFF
>.|TRBV9|.|TRBJ2-7
TGTGCCAGCAGCGTGGTCGACCCACGGGAGCAGTACTTC
CASSVVDPREQYF
>.|TRBV4-1|.|TRBJ2-3
TGCGCCAGCAGCCAAGATCGTAGTGGGACAGATACGCAGTATTTT
CASSQDRSGTDTQYF
>.|TRBV5-6|.|TRBJ2-1
TGTGCCAGCAGTTCAATCGGGGGAAAAGTCTACAATGAGCAGTTCTTC
CASSSIGGKVYNEQFF
>few|TRBV30|.|TRBJ1-1
TGTGCCTGGAGTGTACTTTATCGGGGGCCGCTCTCCCTTGAAGCTTTCTTT
CAWSVLYRGPLSLEAFF
>.|TRBV7-2|TRBD2|TRBJ2-5
TGTGCCAGCAGCTTAGAGGTTCGGCTAGCGGGGCATGGGACCCAGTACTTC
CASSLEVRLAGHGTQYF
>.|TRBV6-6|.|TRBJ1-3
TGTGCCAGCAGTTCGGTCCCGTCCAGCTCTGGAAACACCATATATTTT
CASSSVPSSSGNTIYF
>.|TRBV4-1|.|TRBJ1-5
TGCGCCAGCAGCCAGCTGAGGGAGAATCAGCCCCAGCATTTT
CASSQLRENQPQHF